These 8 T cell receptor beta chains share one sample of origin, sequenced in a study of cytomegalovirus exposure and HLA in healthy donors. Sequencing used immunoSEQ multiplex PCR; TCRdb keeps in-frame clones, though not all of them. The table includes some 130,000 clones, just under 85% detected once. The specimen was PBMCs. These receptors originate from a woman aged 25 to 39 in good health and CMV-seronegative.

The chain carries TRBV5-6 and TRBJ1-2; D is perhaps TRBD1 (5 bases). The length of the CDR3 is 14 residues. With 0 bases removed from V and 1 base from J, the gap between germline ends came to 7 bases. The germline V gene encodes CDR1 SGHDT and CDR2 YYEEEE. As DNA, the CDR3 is TGTGCCAGCAGCTTGGCGGGGGGTAACTATGGCTACACCTTC. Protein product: CASSLAGGNYGYTF.

Written as DNA, the CDR3 is TGTGCCAGCAGCCCAACCCTGGGACTAGCTTACGAGCAGTACTTC. Protein sequence: CASSPTLGLAYEQYF. The chain employs TRBV7-2 and TRBJ2-7, with 9 bases matching TRBD2. Germline V gene lookup returns CDR1 SGHTA and CDR2 FQGNSA. The V gene end was trimmed by 5 bases and the J gene end by 4 bases; junction bases not matched to a gene: 9. The CDR3 consists of 15 residues. The whole variable domain, remainder taken from reference TRBV7-2 and TRBJ2-7, is GAGVSQSPSNKVTEKGKDVELRCDPISGHTALYWYRQSLGQGLEFLIYFQGNSAPDKSGLPSDRFSAERTGGSVSTLTIQRTQQEDSAVYLCASSPTLGLAYEQYFGPGTRLTVT.

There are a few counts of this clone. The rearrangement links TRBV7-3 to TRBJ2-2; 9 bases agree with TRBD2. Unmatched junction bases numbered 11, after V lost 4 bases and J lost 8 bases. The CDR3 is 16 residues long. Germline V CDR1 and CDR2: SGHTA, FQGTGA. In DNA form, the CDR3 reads TGTGCCAGCAGCTCTAACGGCGGGGGGGCTCTAGGGGAGCTGTTTTTT. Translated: CASSSNGGGALGELFF.

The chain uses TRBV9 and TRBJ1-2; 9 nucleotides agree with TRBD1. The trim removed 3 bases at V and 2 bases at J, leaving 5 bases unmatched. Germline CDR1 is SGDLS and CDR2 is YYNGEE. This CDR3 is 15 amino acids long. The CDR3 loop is CASSEGTGPNYGYTF. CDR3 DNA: TGTGCCAGCAGCGAGGGGACAGGGCCAAACTATGGCTACACCTTC.

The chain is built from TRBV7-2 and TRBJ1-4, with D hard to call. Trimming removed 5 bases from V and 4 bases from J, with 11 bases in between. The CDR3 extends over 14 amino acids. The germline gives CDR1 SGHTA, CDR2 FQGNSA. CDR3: CASSTDLNNEKLFF. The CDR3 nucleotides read TGTGCCAGCAGCACAGACCTCAATAATGAAAAACTGTTTTTT.

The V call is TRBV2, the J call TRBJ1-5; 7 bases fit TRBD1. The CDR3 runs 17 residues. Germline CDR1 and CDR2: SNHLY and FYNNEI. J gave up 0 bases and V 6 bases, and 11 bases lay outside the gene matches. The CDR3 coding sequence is TGTGCCAGCAGGTACGGCAGGGGGGCGGATAGCAATCAGCCCCAGCATTTT. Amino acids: CASRYGRGADSNQPQHF.

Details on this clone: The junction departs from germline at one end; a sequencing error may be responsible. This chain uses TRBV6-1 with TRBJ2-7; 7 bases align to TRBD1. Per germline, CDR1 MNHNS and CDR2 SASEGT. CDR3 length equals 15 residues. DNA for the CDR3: TGTGCCAGCAGCCAGACCAGGGGACAGACTTACGAGGGGTTCTTC. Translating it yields CASSQTRGQTYEGFF.

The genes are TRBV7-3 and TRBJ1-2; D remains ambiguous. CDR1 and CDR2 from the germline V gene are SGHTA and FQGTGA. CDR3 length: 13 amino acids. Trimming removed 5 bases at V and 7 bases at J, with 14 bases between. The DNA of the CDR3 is TGTGCCAGCAGCCCGTCCGGGAGTGGTGGCTACACCTTC. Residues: CASSPSGSGGYTF.